The 23 T cell receptor beta chains below come from one sample, sequenced in a study of T cells in Graves' hyperthyroidism and ophthalmopathy. RNA transcripts provided the source from which TCR beta CDR3 regions were amplified. In the first-round RT-PCR of the TCR CDR3, the HTBI primer set was used. Via MiXCR, TCRdb re-called the multiplex PCR reads, giving one row per CDR3 protein. The sample holds some 620,000 distinct CDR3 sequences, around 15% seen once. The source material was blood. Source of these receptors: a woman aged 25-40 years with Graves' hyperthyroidism.

This clonotype was counted at least ten times. The gene calls are TRBV9 and TRBJ2-7; 9 bases map to TRBD1. The germline gives CDR1 SGDLS, CDR2 YYNGEE. V shed 5 bases, J shed 1 base, and the junction held 4 bases outside the gene matches. The CDR3 contains 14 residues. CDR3 residues: CASSEGQGSYEQYF. For the CDR3, the DNA is TGTGCCAGCAGTGAGGGACAGGGATCCTACGAGCAGTACTTC.

This clonotype has at least ten counts. V is TRBV5-1 and J is TRBJ2-2; D is unclear. Germline loops: CDR1 SGHRS, CDR2 YFSETQ. Trimming removed 6 bases from V and 1 base from J, with 16 bases in between. The CDR3 is 16 amino acids. In DNA, the CDR3 is TGCGCCAGCATCCAGGACCGCGTAGAGAACACCGGGGAGCTGTTTTTT. It translates to CASIQDRVENTGELFF.

This rearrangement joins TRBV30 to TRBJ2-7, with 14 bases that match TRBD2. Germline V lookup: CDR1 GTSNPN, CDR2 SVGIG (reference sequence). Trimming at V came to 4 bases and at J to 3 bases, leaving 5 bases not matched to a gene. The CDR3 contains 15 residues. The CDR3: CAWTPGLAGDYEQYF. The CDR3 nucleotides read TGTGCCTGGACCCCGGGACTAGCGGGAGACTACGAGCAGTACTTC.

This chain links TRBV6-1 with TRBJ1-6, with D possibly TRBD1 on 5 matching bases. V was clipped by 8 bases and J by 1 base, with 15 bases between them. CDR1 is MNHNS and CDR2 is SASEGT in the germline V gene. The CDR3 covers 16 residues. The CDR3 bases are TGTGCCAGCTGGAGTGGGGGGAGTTCCTATAATTCACCCCTCCACTTT. Translated, it gives CASWSGGSSYNSPLHF.

Many counts were recorded for this clonotype. The rearrangement links TRBV6-1 to TRBJ2-7; perhaps TRBD2 as D (5 bases). V was cut by 5 bases and J by 4 bases, with 15 bases left in between. This CDR3 contains 14 residues. Germline lookup yields CDR1 MNHNS and CDR2 SASEGT. The CDR3 nucleotides read TGTGCCAGCAGTTATGAGAGGGCCGAGTACGAGCAGTACTTC. It yields the protein CASSYERAEYEQYF.

The genes are TRBV7-8 and TRBJ1-2; no clear D. V lost 4 bases, J lost 4 bases, and 16 bases lay in between. Per germline, CDR1 SGHVS and CDR2 FQNEAQ. This CDR3 comprises 15 residues. Here the CDR3 reads CASSSLGIQLYGYTF. The CDR3 coding sequence is TGTGCCAGCAGCTCATTAGGGATACAGCTCTATGGCTACACCTTC.

The chain employs TRBV30 and TRBJ1-2, with 7 bases aligning to TRBD1. This CDR3 has 13 residues. With V trimmed by 5 bases and J by 4 bases, 7 bases remained unmatched. Germline-derived CDR1 and CDR2 are GTSNPN and SVGIG (reference sequence). The DNA of the CDR3 is TGTGCCTGGGAGTTAGACAGGGTCTATGGCTACACCTTC. The encoded protein is CAWELDRVYGYTF.

In its sample, this clonotype was seen a few times. The chain employs TRBV29-1 and TRBJ1-1, with TRBD1 as a possible D gene (5 bases). The CDR3 spans 13 residues. Trimming removed 4 bases at V and 4 bases at J, with 13 bases between. Germline-derived CDR1 and CDR2 are SQVTM and ANQGSEA. The DNA of the CDR3 is TGCAGCGTTGGGAACAGGTTGATCACTGAAGCTTTCTTT. Translated, it gives CSVGNRLITEAFF.

This clonotype has just a few counts. This chain links TRBV7-6 with TRBJ2-1; 8 bases are a match to TRBD1. Unmatched junction bases numbered 4, after V lost 3 bases and J lost 6 bases. The CDR3 is made up of 14 amino acids. Per germline, CDR1 SGHVS and CDR2 FNYEAQ. The CDR3 loop is CASSLQGAFNEQFF. For the CDR3, the DNA is TGTGCCAGCAGCTTGCAGGGGGCTTTCAATGAGCAGTTCTTC.

This clonotype has a handful of counts. The chain couples TRBV20-1 to TRBJ2-7; 11 bases agree with TRBD1. Unmatched junction bases numbered 3, after V lost 3 bases and J lost 2 bases. From germline, CDR1 is DFQATT and CDR2 SNEGSKA (reference sequence). The CDR3 has 14 amino acids. DNA for the CDR3: TGCAGTGCTAGTCGGGGACAGGGGGCCTACGAGCAGTACTTC. This codes for CSASRGQGAYEQYF.

This clonotype was seen more than once but under ten times. The V gene is TRBV28, the J gene TRBJ1-4, with D possibly TRBD1 on 6 matching bases. Germline V gene data show CDR1 as MDHEN and CDR2 as SYDVKM. This CDR3 spans 16 amino acids. Trimming left V 6 bases short and J 2 bases short, with 16 bases between. The DNA of the CDR3 is TGTGCCAGCAGGCGGGGGGACATCGCGACTAATGAAAAACTGTTTTTT. Translation: CASRRGDIATNEKLFF.

This clonotype was observed at least ten times. The rearrangement links TRBV12-3 or TRBV12-4 to TRBJ2-1; TRBD1 matches at 8 bases. CDR3 length: 16 amino acids. J gave up 4 bases and V 7 bases, and 12 bases lay outside the gene matches. The DNA for the CDR3 is TGTGCCAGCATCCCAGGGGGCCTGATGGGGTACAATGAGCAGTTCTTC. This translates into CASIPGGLMGYNEQFF.

This clonotype was seen a handful of times. This rearrangement joins TRBV18 to TRBJ2-7, with D possibly matching TRBD2 (5 bases). CDR1 KGHSH and CDR2 LQKENI come from the germline V gene. Trimming left V 5 bases short and J 6 bases short, with 11 bases between. This CDR3 has 12 amino acids. The DNA of the CDR3 is TGTGCCAGCTCAGAGGGTGCGGGCGAGCAGTACTTC. As protein: CASSEGAGEQYF.

This clonotype was counted between two and nine times. The chain joins TRBV3-1 to TRBJ1-3; the D is unclear. Germline V gene lookup returns CDR1 LGHDT and CDR2 YNNKEL (reference sequence). V lost 3 bases and J 0 bases, leaving 12 bases between the germline ends. The CDR3 has 16 residues. The CDR3 loop reads CASSQDAGLSGNTIYF. DNA for the CDR3: TGTGCCAGCAGCCAGGATGCAGGCCTCTCTGGAAACACCATATATTTT.

Many counts were recorded for this clonotype. V gene TRBV28 combines with J gene TRBJ2-7, with TRBD1 identical over 7 bases. The ends lost 7 bases at V and 5 bases at J; junction bases unmatched: 5. This CDR3 has 12 residues. CDR1 and CDR2 (germline): MDHEN, SYDVKM. CDR3 amino acids: CASTQGDHEQYF. In DNA form, the CDR3 reads TGTGCCAGCACTCAGGGGGACCACGAGCAGTACTTC.

This chain links TRBV11-1 with TRBJ1-4; 8 bases line up with TRBD1. With 4 bases clipped from V and 6 bases from J, the junction kept 10 bases outside the gene matches. The CDR3 runs to 16 residues. Germline lookup yields CDR1 SGHAT and CDR2 FQDESV (reference sequence). This CDR3 reads CASSSGTGGLDEKLFF. Here the CDR3 DNA reads TGTGCCAGCAGCTCCGGGACAGGAGGTTTGGATGAAAAACTGTTTTTT.

The chain carries TRBV7-2 and TRBJ2-5; 11 nucleotides agree with TRBD2. Per germline, CDR1 SGHTA and CDR2 FQGNSA. Trimming cost V 5 bases and J 5 bases; bases outside gene matches: 19. The CDR3 runs 19 residues. The CDR3, as DNA: TGTGCCAGCAGCCCCCCGGGTGGGGCTAGCGGGAGGAGGGGTGAGACCCAGTACTTC. Translating it yields CASSPPGGASGRRGETQYF.

This clonotype was counted a few times. The chain employs TRBV4-1 and TRBJ2-1; D may be TRBD2 (5 bases). Germline lookup yields CDR1 MGHRA and CDR2 YSYEKL. This CDR3 region has 15 residues. The ends were cut back, 0 bases at V and 8 bases at J, with 14 bases in the middle. CDR3 sequence (DNA): TGCGCCAGCAGCCAAGACCCTAGATCGAGGGATGAGCAGTTCTTC. Amino acid sequence: CASSQDPRSRDEQFF.

This clonotype showed up many times. The rearrangement uses TRBV2 and TRBJ1-1; D is uncertain. The CDR3 covers 10 residues. V was pared by 7 bases and J by 7 bases, with 7 bases between. The V gene's germline CDR1 is SNHLY and CDR2 FYNNEI. CDR3 nucleotide sequence: TGTGCCAGCACGGCGAATGAAGCTTTCTTT. Encoded protein: CASTANEAFF.

This clonotype was counted only a few times. The junction and the germline gene differ at one end; a read error may be behind it. V and J are TRBV10-3 and TRBJ2-1; D not resolved. CDR3 length: 17 residues. In germline, CDR1 is ENHRY, CDR2 SYGVKD. The CDR3 spells CAISESKRKVLSNEQLF. In DNA form, the CDR3 reads TGTGCCATCAGTGAGTCGAAAAGAAAGGTTTTGAGCAATGAGCAGCTCTTC.

J is TRBJ2-1 and V is TRBV9, with D perhaps matching TRBD2 (6 bases). The CDR3 is made up of 14 amino acids. Trimming shortened V by 1 base and J by 6 bases, and 11 bases separated the two germline ends. Germline assignment: CDR1 SGDLS and CDR2 YYNGEE. CDR3 loop: CASSVRLGGNEQFF. The CDR3 DNA is TGTGCCAGCAGCGTACGCCTGGGGGGCAATGAGCAGTTCTTC.

This chain links TRBV19 with TRBJ2-1; 9 bases are a match to TRBD2. Trimming removed 7 bases from V and 5 bases from J; junction bases left unmatched: 12. Germline V gene sequence: CDR1 LNHDA, CDR2 SQIVND (reference sequence). The length of the CDR3 is 16 residues. For the CDR3, the DNA is TGTGCCAGTACCGGACGGGGCGGGAGGGGGCACAATGAGCAGTTCTTC. It is translated as CASTGRGGRGHNEQFF.

This clonotype was counted at least ten times. The chain carries TRBV6-6 and TRBJ2-5; 7 nucleotides line up with TRBD2. V lost 2 bases, J lost 7 bases, and 10 bases stayed unmatched. The CDR3 runs 15 residues. CDR1 MNHNY and CDR2 SVGAGI come from the germline V gene (reference sequence). CDR3 sequence (DNA): TGTGCCAGCAGTTACGAGTTTGGAGCGGGAAGGACCCAGTACTTC. Protein sequence: CASSYEFGAGRTQYF.